The rows below give T cell receptor beta chains drawn from one sample of a study of CD8+CD57+ T cells in acquired aplastic anemia. TCRdb processed the reads anew with MiXCR; each CDR3 protein has one entry. The sample includes 150,000 to 200,000 distinct CDR3 sequences, roughly 47% of them seen just once. Material for sequencing was sorted CD4+, CD8+, or CD8+CD57+ T cells (not recorded which) from PBMCs. All receptors come from a human donor in good health. Each CDR3 is given with its conserved first and last residue. D genes are given only for firm matches. Where a row states a size, it is once, few, many or the class of an expanded clone; other rows omit it.

v_call: TRBV13; clone_size: many; j_call: TRBJ1-2; d_call: NA; cdr3_nt: TGTGCCAGCAGCTCGGGACTCCTTCGCTATGGCTACACCTTC; cdr3_aa: CASSSGLLRYGYTF
v_call: TRBV20-1; clone_size: many; j_call: TRBJ2-5; d_call: NA; cdr3_nt: TGCAGTGCTAGGGGGCGGGGAGCAACCGGGGGAGAGACCCAGTACTTC; cdr3_aa: CSARGRGATGGETQYF
v_call: TRBV19; clone_size: many; j_call: TRBJ1-5; d_call: NA; cdr3_nt: TGTGCCAGTAGTGACGGACAGCGATATCAGCCCCAGCATTTT; cdr3_aa: CASSDGQRYQPQHF
v_call: TRBV20-1; clone_size: NA; j_call: TRBJ2-6; d_call: NA; cdr3_nt: TGCAGTGCTAGCTCCAGTGGGGGCTCAAGCTCTGGGGCCAACGTCCTGACTTTC; cdr3_aa: CSASSSGGSSSGANVLTF
v_call: TRBV20-1; clone_size: NA; j_call: TRBJ1-4; d_call: NA; cdr3_nt: TGCAGTGCTGACAGGTTGCGAGAAAAACTGTTTTTT; cdr3_aa: CSADRLREKLFF
v_call: TRBV7-8; clone_size: NA; j_call: TRBJ2-2; d_call: NA; cdr3_nt: TGTGCCAGCAGCTTAGGACTAGCTACAGGGTACACCGGGGAGCTGTTTTTT; cdr3_aa: CASSLGLATGYTGELFF
v_call: TRBV7-2; clone_size: NA; j_call: TRBJ1-6; d_call: NA; cdr3_nt: TGTGCCAGCAGCTTAGGGGGGGGTACCCCCCACTTT; cdr3_aa: CASSLGGGTPHF
v_call: TRBV10-3; clone_size: many; j_call: TRBJ1-2; d_call: NA; cdr3_nt: TGTGCCATCAGTGTTGGGGAAGGCTACACCTTC; cdr3_aa: CAISVGEGYTF
v_call: TRBV13; clone_size: NA; j_call: TRBJ2-7; d_call: NA; cdr3_nt: TGTGCCAGCAGATGGCAGACGTTCGACGAGCAGTACTTC; cdr3_aa: CASRWQTFDEQYF
v_call: TRBV7-2; clone_size: NA; j_call: TRBJ2-3; d_call: NA; cdr3_nt: TGTGCCAGCAGCTTTTCGGTAGATACGCAGTATTTT; cdr3_aa: CASSFSVDTQYF
v_call: TRBV25-1; clone_size: NA; j_call: TRBJ1-6; d_call: TRBD1; cdr3_nt: TGTGCCAGCGGGGGGACAGGGGTTTCACCCCTCCACTTT; cdr3_aa: CASGGTGVSPLHF